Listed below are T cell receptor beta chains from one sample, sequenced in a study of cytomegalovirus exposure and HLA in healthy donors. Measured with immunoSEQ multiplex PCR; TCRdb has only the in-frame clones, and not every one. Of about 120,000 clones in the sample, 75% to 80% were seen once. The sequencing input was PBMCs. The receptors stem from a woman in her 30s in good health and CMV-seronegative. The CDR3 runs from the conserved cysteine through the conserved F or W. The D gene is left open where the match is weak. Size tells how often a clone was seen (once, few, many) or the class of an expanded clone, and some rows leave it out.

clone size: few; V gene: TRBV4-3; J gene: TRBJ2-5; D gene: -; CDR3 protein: CASSEGVSGEREQYF; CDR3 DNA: TGCGCCAGCAGCGAAGGGGTGTCAGGGGAGAGGGAGCAGTACTTC
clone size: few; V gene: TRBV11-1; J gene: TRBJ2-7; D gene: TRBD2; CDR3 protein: CASSLAYGGVLSEQYF; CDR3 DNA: TGTGCCAGCAGCTTAGCGTACGGGGGGGTGCTCAGCGAGCAGTACTTC
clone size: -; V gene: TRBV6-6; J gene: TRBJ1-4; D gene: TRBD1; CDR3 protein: CASTKDRGELFF; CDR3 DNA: TGTGCCAGCACAAAAGACAGGGGAGAACTGTTTTTT
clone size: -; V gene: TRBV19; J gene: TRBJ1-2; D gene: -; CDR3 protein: CASSAQGKNYGYTF; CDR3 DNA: TGTGCCAGTAGTGCACAGGGAAAAAACTATGGCTACACCTTC
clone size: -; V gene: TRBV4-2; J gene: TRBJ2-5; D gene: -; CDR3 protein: CASSPGSQETQYF; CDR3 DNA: TGTGCCAGCAGCCCAGGGTCGCAAGAGACCCAGTACTTC
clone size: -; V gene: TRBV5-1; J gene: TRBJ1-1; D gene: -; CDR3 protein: CASSSAGETEAFF; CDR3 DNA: TGCGCCAGCAGCTCGGCGGGCGAAACTGAAGCTTTCTTT
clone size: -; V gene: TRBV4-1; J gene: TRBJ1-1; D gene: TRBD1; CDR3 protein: CASSQDRVFGQGARTNTEAFF; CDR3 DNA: TGCGCCAGCAGCCAAGATAGGGTTTTTGGACAGGGGGCGAGGACGAACACTGAAGCTTTCTTT
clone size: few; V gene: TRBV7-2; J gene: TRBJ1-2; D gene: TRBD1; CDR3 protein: CASSLRDSSNYGYTF; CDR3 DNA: TGTGCCAGCAGCTTAAGGGACAGCTCTAACTATGGCTACACCTTC
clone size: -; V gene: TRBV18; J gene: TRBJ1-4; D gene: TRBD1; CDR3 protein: CASSQDRGGGNEKLFF; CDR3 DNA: TGTGCCAGCTCGCAAGACAGGGGCGGGGGAAATGAAAAACTGTTTTTT
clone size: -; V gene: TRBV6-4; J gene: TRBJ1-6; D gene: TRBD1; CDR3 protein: CASSAGTANSPLHF; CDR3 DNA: TGTGCCAGCAGTGCTGGGACAGCTAATTCACCCCTCCACTTT
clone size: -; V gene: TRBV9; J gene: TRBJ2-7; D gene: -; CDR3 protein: CASSASQGQEQYF; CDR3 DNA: TGTGCCAGCAGCGCCAGCCAGGGTCAGGAGCAGTACTTC
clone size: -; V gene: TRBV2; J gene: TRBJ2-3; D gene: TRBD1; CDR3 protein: CAIKGGPSTDTQYF; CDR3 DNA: TGTGCCATTAAAGGGGGCCCCAGCACAGATACGCAGTATTTT